This T cell receptor (beta chain) originates from a study of blood T cell repertoires in COVID-19. Background on the study: T cells, B-cell-depleted T cells, or PBMCs provided the cDNA or gDNA that served as material.

In Seattle, patients joined the study during active infection and were tracked longitudinally. The CDR3 runs to 17 residues. Germline V CDR1 and CDR2: LNHDA, SQIVND (reference sequence). V lost 5 bases, J lost 1 base, and 19 bases lay in between. In the original processing: Amplification with reference gene primers provided the estimates of nucleated cell counts. TCRdb keeps only in-frame clones here, not all; method: immunoSEQ multiplex PCR. V, J and clone size derive from that table, while D and trimming were established from the DNA sequence. The sample lists about 160,000 clones; approximately 80% were seen once.

The chain joins TRBV19 to TRBJ2-3; D is unclear. The TCR sequence derives from a woman aged 40 to 50 with COVID-19, enrolled during active disease. Sequencing input: peripheral blood. The CDR3 here is CASSALGVARGTDTQYF. The CDR3 DNA is TGTGCCAGTAGTGCCCTGGGTGTAGCTCGTGGCACAGATACGCAGTATTTT.